This T cell receptor beta chain was recovered during a study of shared clonotypes between healthy human individuals (TCRdb year 2020). Background on the whole study: The cohort comprised two women and a few men aged 18 to 49 years. To increase sequencing depth and limit assay-specific biases, TCR repertoire library preparation and sequencing were carried out by different laboratories using diverse techniques. To estimate repertoire size and how much clonotype sharing occurs between individuals, the study deeply sequenced the blood TCR repertoires of about 5 healthy adults. For each donor, three plates each were used for CD4 naive and CD4 memory, two plates were used for CD8 naive, and one plate was used for CD8 memory. Per donor, leukapheresis produced somewhere between about 0.85 and 9.5 billion PBMCs.

What the study reported, not specific to this receptor: Compared with non-shared clonotypes, clonotypes shared by all four sorted-subset donors had higher generation probabilities. Because the study included only a small number of donors, the genetic and exposure-history diversity represented was limited. Pairwise subsampling indicated that sequencing depth was expected to affect the degree of clonotype sharing among donors. Even with the large sequencing depth, rarefaction of the sorted-subset datasets indicated that sequencing was incomplete. Naive subsets generally had larger estimated clonotype richness than memory subsets did. When several donors were compared, the shared fraction of clonotypes was 5% to 6.5% for naive CD4, roughly 3.3% for naive CD8, about 2.5% for memory CD4, and around 0.4% for memory CD8. Sampling was restricted to blood, and TCR repertoires in tissue are likely to differ from TCR repertoires in blood.

Using the deep immunoSEQ assay, multiplex PCR amplified TCR CDR3 regions from genomic DNA. Extracted genomic DNA from each cell subset was spread evenly across all wells of several immunoSEQ 96-well plates, with each plate serving as a replicate. Each replicate PCR for sorted subsets received around 210 ng genomic DNA, equal to roughly 30,000 T cell genomes. The purified libraries were quantified using a Qubit 3.0 fluorometer, sized with a Bioanalyzer 2100, and then quantified again using the KAPA Library Quantification kit. Every immunoSEQ 96-well plate was sequenced on a dedicated single-read 150-cycle Illumina NextSeq 550 flow cell. Per the source publication's procedure: The immunoSEQ output contained only junctional sequences without quality scores, so filtering could not match that applied to full-length reads. Sequences were annotated with PyIR, a Python wrapper for IgBLAST v1.9, and V/J genes and CDR3 were assigned using IMGT germline references. Reads were removed for weak V/J assignments (E-value above 1e-6), missing CDR3, stop codons, out-of-frame junctions, or ambiguous translated residues. V3J clonotypes were defined as sequences sharing the same inferred V gene, J gene, and CDR3 amino acid sequence. Percentage overlap between repertoires was calculated by dividing the number of shared unique clonotypes by the size of the smaller repertoire. Three approaches were used to assess repertoire richness: RTK rarefaction, the Chao1 estimator, and Recon v2.1 estimates of unobserved clonotypes. OLGA was used to compute generation probabilities for all TCRbeta clonotypes that the gDNA method yielded from a handful of donors. TCRdb mirrors the immuneACCESS table, restricted to in-frame sequences. Some clones are absent from its copies; in checked studies, under half trace to an unresolved V gene, and the reason for the others is unknown. D and trimming come from the DNA, and the V and J calls and clone size come from that table. The sample table contains approximately 2,200,000 clones; only one count was recorded for roughly 91% of them. The biggest ten clones account for more than 1.5% of the sample.

With respect to this clone: This clone's antigen is unknown. Base qualities are not recorded, but no much larger clone differs from it by a single base.

CD8 naive samples consisted of CD45RO-negative cells that were positively selected for CCR7, yielding a CD45RA+CCR7+ population without TemRA cells. Donors were healthy HIV-negative adults with no recently reported acute infections or vaccinations. Only Caucasian adults living in Nashville, Tennessee, USA were represented among the donors. After blood collection by leukapheresis, PBMCs were isolated using Ficoll-Histopaque density gradient centrifugation and then cryopreserved in the vapor phase of liquid nitrogen. Analytical flow cytometry was used to check the purity and quantity of every magnetically sorted T cell population. From each sorted fraction, genomic DNA was isolated and quantified by UV absorbance on a Nanodrop 2000c. This sequence originates from a man between 18 and 35 years old in good health. Some clones in this sample may be carry-over from other donors' samples. The sequenced material came from naive CD8+ T cells from PBMCs. The meaning of the sample's cell subset or site label: CD45RA+CCR7+.

The CDR3 amino acid sequence is: CASSPSSGRGTYEQYF. The bases are TGTGCCAGCAGCCCCTCTAGCGGGAGAGGTACCTACGAGCAGTACTTC. The chain is made from TRBV7-9 and TRBJ2-7; TRBD2 agrees with 10 junctional bases. The germline V and J ends show losses of 5 bases and 2 bases respectively, and no gene match explains 9 bases of the junction. Looking up the germline V gene (reference sequence) yields CDR1 SEHNR and CDR2 FQNEAQ. Measured from the cysteine to the phenylalanine, the CDR3 is 16 residues long. Only the CDR3 DNA is retained, 48 bases long and in frame from the first base. When the CDR3 is completed using the reference TRBV7-9 and TRBJ2-7 genes on either side, the full variable domain is DTGVSQNPRHKITKRGQNVTFRCDPISEHNRLYWYRQTLGQGPEFLTYFQNEAQLEKSRLLSDRFSAERPKGSFSTLEIQRTEQGDSAMYLCASSPSSGRGTYEQYFGPGTRLTVT.